The next 8 T cell receptor beta chains were all read from a single sample in a study of blood T cell repertoires in COVID-19. Profiling relied on immunoSEQ multiplex PCR, and the TCRdb table lists in-frame clones only, not all of them. The table records about 200,000 clones, 82% of them present only once. The sample comprised PBMCs or T cells enriched from blood (not recorded which). These receptors came from a man aged 35 to 55 who had recovered from COVID-19.

This clone has just a few counts. The rearrangement links TRBV7-3 to TRBJ2-5; 7 nucleotides agree with TRBD1. This CDR3 is built from 13 residues. CDR1 and CDR2 from the germline V gene are SGHTA and FQGTGA. Losses at the gene ends were 3 bases for V and 7 bases for J; bases not matched to a gene: 5. CDR3 sequence (DNA): TGTGCCAGCAGCTTTCCGGGACAGCCGACCCAGTACTTC. It yields the protein CASSFPGQPTQYF. The complete variable domain, with remaining parts taken from reference TRBV7-3 and TRBJ2-5, reads GAGVSQTPSNKVTEKGKYVELRCDPISGHTALYWYRQSLGQGPEFLIYFQGTGAADDSGLPNDRFFAVRPEGSVSTLKIQRTERGDSAVYLCASSFPGQPTQYFGPGTRLLVL.

The chain is built from TRBV7-9 and TRBJ1-2, with 7 positions matching TRBD1. V dropped 4 bases and J dropped 5; count of bases not matched to a gene: 10. The germline V gene encodes CDR1 SEHNR and CDR2 FQNEAQ (reference sequence). This CDR3 comprises 15 residues. The CDR3 DNA reads as TGTGCCAGCAGCTCCTCGGACAGGACCGGGTATGGCTACACCTTC. It yields the protein CASSSSDRTGYGYTF.

This sequence joins TRBV4-3 and TRBJ2-1, with TRBD1 matching 9 bases. CDR3 length equals 17 residues. Germline CDR1 reads LGHNA; CDR2 reads YSLEER. The J segment lost 6 bases and the V segment lost 0 bases, leaving 9 bases of the junction unmatched. The CDR3: CASSQDWWTGEINEQFF. Here the CDR3 DNA reads TGCGCCAGCAGCCAAGATTGGTGGACAGGGGAAATCAATGAGCAGTTCTTC.

This sequence joins TRBV12-3 or TRBV12-4 and TRBJ1-1; D possibly corresponds to TRBD1 (6 bases). V lost 4 bases and J lost 3, with 9 bases in between. This CDR3 is 13 amino acids long. DNA of the CDR3: TGTGCCAGCAGTTGGGCAGGGGACACTGAAGCTTTCTTT. Its protein is CASSWAGDTEAFF.

V gene TRBV6-5 combines with J gene TRBJ1-6; a weak D match, TRBD1 (5 bases). V lost 2 bases, J lost 7 bases, and 15 bases lay in between. This CDR3 contains 16 residues. Germline values: CDR1 MNHEY, CDR2 SVGAGI. CDR3 in DNA: TGTGCCAGCAGTTACCCGTCGGGACTGGGCAATTCACCCCTCCACTTT. It yields the protein CASSYPSGLGNSPLHF.

This rearrangement joins TRBV7-8 to TRBJ1-1; no reliable D call. The germline gives CDR1 SGHVS, CDR2 FQNEAQ. Between the trimmed V and J ends, which lost 5 bases and 0 bases, there was a span of 16 bases. The CDR3 length is 16 residues. The DNA of the CDR3 is TGTGCCAGCAGCATGTGGCGGGTGCAGTTGAACACTGAAGCTTTCTTT. The encoded protein is CASSMWRVQLNTEAFF.

This chain links TRBV13 with TRBJ2-1; 9 nucleotides align to TRBD1. Germline CDR1 PRHDT, CDR2 FYEKMQ (reference sequence). Unmatched junction bases numbered 9, after V lost 1 base and J lost 8 bases. The CDR3 contains 16 residues. CDR3 in DNA: TGTGCCAGCAGCTTAGCCCGGGGGACAGGGAGGCATGAGCAGTTCTTC. Amino acids: CASSLARGTGRHEQFF. The complete variable domain, with remaining parts taken from reference TRBV13 and TRBJ2-1, reads AAGVIQSPRHLIKEKRETATLKCYPIPRHDTVYWYQQGPGQDPQFLISFYEKMQSDKGSIPDRFSAQQFSDYHSELNMSSLELGDSALYFCASSLARGTGRHEQFFGPGTRLTVL.

This rearrangement joins TRBV3-1 (or the pseudogene TRBV3-2) to TRBJ2-5; D is undetermined. Germline V gives CDR1 LGHDT, CDR2 YNNKEL (reference sequence). The CDR3 spans 13 residues. Trimming took off 6 bases at V and 2 bases at J, with 10 bases between the two ends. The CDR3: CASSLTRQETQYF. CDR3 in DNA: TGTGCCAGCAGTCTCACAAGACAAGAGACCCAGTACTTC.